The clone carrying this T cell receptor (beta chain) turned up a few times. Its cognate antigen is unknown. The junction had 8 bases not matched to a gene; V was cut back by 5 bases and J by 6 bases. There are 15 residues in the CDR3. Germline CDR1 and CDR2: LNHDA and SQIVND (reference sequence). This sample stems from a study of Graves' ophthalmopathy and Graves' hyperthyroidism. Amplified material comprised TCR beta CDR3 regions derived from RNA transcripts. The library came from an HTBI-primed first-round RT-PCR and a second-round multiplex PCR. TCRdb reprocessed the multiplex PCR reads via MiXCR and lists one record per CDR3 protein. This table holds around 590,000 distinct CDR3 sequences, about 40% found once. Only newly diagnosed hyperthyroidism patients aged 18 to 65, with under 2 months' duration, were enrolled. Overall study findings and caveats: Detected in blood as well were most expanded thyroid clonotypes with frequency above 0.001.

The chain joins TRBV19 to TRBJ1-4; 8 bases match TRBD1. The receptor comes from an adult man with Graves' hyperthyroidism. Sequences were obtained from peripheral blood or thyroid tissue (not recorded which). The CDR3 nucleotides read TGTGCCAGTAGTTTGCAGGGGGCCGAATATGAAAAACTGTTTTTT. Encoded protein: CASSLQGAEYEKLFF.